This T cell receptor beta chain was identified in a study of blood T cell repertoires in COVID-19. Study background: Nucleic acid was either cDNA or gDNA, and it came from T cells, B-cell-depleted T cells, or PBMCs.

As originally analysed: Reference gene primer amplification gave nucleated cell count estimates. TCRdb's table, derived via immunoSEQ multiplex PCR, lists solely in-frame clones and lacks some. V and J calls and clone size are those listed in that table; D and trimming were worked out from the DNA. The sample records around 250,000 clones, 70% to 90% being singletons. This CDR3 comprises 15 residues. Germline V gene data show CDR1 as LGHNA and CDR2 as YSLEER. V lost 5 bases and J lost 4; bases outside the gene matches: 7. Each participant's cohort was designated according to participant-reported clinical history.

This clonotype was sampled from a woman aged 45-65 years with acute COVID-19. The sequenced sample was PBMCs or T cells enriched from blood (not recorded which). V is TRBV4-3 and J is TRBJ2-2, with 7 positions matching TRBD2. The CDR3 DNA reads TGCGCCAGCAGCACATTGACTAGCCTCACCGGGGAGCTGTTTTTT. This encodes CASSTLTSLTGELFF.